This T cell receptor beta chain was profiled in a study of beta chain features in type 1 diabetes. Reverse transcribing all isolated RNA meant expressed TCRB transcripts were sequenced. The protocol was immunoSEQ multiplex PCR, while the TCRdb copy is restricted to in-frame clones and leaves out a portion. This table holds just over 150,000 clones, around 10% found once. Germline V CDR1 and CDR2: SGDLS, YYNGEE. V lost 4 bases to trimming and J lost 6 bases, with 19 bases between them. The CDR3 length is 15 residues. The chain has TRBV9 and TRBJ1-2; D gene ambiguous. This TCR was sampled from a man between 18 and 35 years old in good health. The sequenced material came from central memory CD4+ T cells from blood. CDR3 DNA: TGTGCCAGCAGCAATGAAGGGCTCAACATGAATGGCTACACCTTC. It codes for CASSNEGLNMNGYTF.